A selection of T cell receptor beta chains follows, all from one sample in a study of blood T cell repertoires in COVID-19. Assay used: immunoSEQ multiplex PCR; TCRdb lists only in-frame clones, some missing. Of 55,000 to 80,000 clones listed, 80% to 90% are singletons. Sequencing was performed on peripheral blood. The receptor set was obtained from a man aged 45-60 years with acute or convalescent COVID-19. Each CDR3 is given with its conserved first and last residue. D genes are given only for firm matches. Not every row has a clone size; where given, it reads once, few, many or a size class.

v_call	clone_size	d_call	j_call	cdr3_nt	cdr3_aa
TRBV18	.	.	TRBJ1-4	TGTGCCAGCTCACCGTCAAGAACAGAAAAACTGTTTTTT	CASSPSRTEKLFF
TRBV28	.	.	TRBJ1-2	TGTGCCAGCAGCGCAAACTCCGAAGCTAACTATGGCTACACCTTC	CASSANSEANYGYTF
TRBV3-1/TRBV3-2	.	TRBD2	TRBJ2-5	TGTGCCAGCAGCCAAGGAGCCTTAGCGGGAGAGGAGACCCAGTACTTC	CASSQGALAGEETQYF
TRBV7-2	.	TRBD1	TRBJ1-1	TGTGCCAGCATACAGGGGGCGAACACTGAAGCTTTCTTT	CASIQGANTEAFF
TRBV6-2/TRBV6-3	.	.	TRBJ1-6	TGTGCCAGCAGTTACGACCGGACTCCAAGTGATTCACCCCTCCACTTT	CASSYDRTPSDSPLHF
TRBV4-2	.	.	TRBJ2-7	TGTGCCAGCAGCCAAGTCGGCGGCTACGAGCAGTACTTC	CASSQVGGYEQYF
TRBV7-9	.	.	TRBJ1-3	TGTGCCAGCAGCTTAGCGGGACAATACTCTGGAAACACCATATATTTT	CASSLAGQYSGNTIYF
TRBV7-2	once	.	TRBJ1-1	TGTGCCAGCAGCTTAGTGTCGGGGGGAGACACTGAAGCTTTCTTT	CASSLVSGGDTEAFF
TRBV12-3/TRBV12-4	.	.	TRBJ1-2	TGTGCCAGCAACCTACAGGGACTAGGAGGCTACACCTTC	CASNLQGLGGYTF
TRBV2	once	.	TRBJ1-3	TGTGCCAGCGGTAACCGCCTGGCCACTGGAAACACCATATATTTT	CASGNRLATGNTIYF
TRBV9	.	TRBD2	TRBJ2-1	TGTGCCAGCAGTGTGGGGACTAGCGGGATTCAGGAGCAGTTCTTC	CASSVGTSGIQEQFF
TRBV5-1	.	TRBD1	TRBJ1-1	TGCGCCAGCAGCCCAGGGGACAGTCAGAACACTGAAGCTTTCTTT	CASSPGDSQNTEAFF
TRBV7-2	.	.	TRBJ1-5	TGTGCCAGCAGCTTAGTATCTTATAGCAATCAGCCCCAGCATTTT	CASSLVSYSNQPQHF
TRBV5-5	.	.	TRBJ1-5	TGTGCCAGCGGTTTCGGTCTAAATCAGCCCCAGCATTTT	CASGFGLNQPQHF
TRBV6-5	once	.	TRBJ2-5	TGTGCCAGCACACGTCAGGGGCTAGGGCAAGAGACCCAGTACTTC	CASTRQGLGQETQYF
TRBV5-1	.	TRBD2	TRBJ2-2	TGCGCCAGCAGCTTACCGGGACTAGCCCTAAAAAACACCGGGGAGCTGTTTTTT	CASSLPGLALKNTGELFF
TRBV18	.	.	TRBJ2-3	TGTGCCAGCTCCCCCGGAGGCGGCACAGATACGCAGTATTTT	CASSPGGGTDTQYF
TRBV3-1/TRBV3-2	.	TRBD1	TRBJ1-1	TGTGCCAGCAGCCAGTCGTGGGGACAGCGAAACACTGAAGCTTTCTTT	CASSQSWGQRNTEAFF
TRBV28	.	TRBD2	TRBJ2-3	TGTGCCAGCACCCTGACAGGGCGGCTAGCGGGACTGAGTGATACGCAGTATTTT	CASTLTGRLAGLSDTQYF
TRBV9	.	TRBD1	TRBJ1-1	TGTGCCAGCAGCCCCCTCGACAGGGGGAGCACTGAAGCTTTCTTT	CASSPLDRGSTEAFF
TRBV5-8	few	.	TRBJ1-1	TGTGCCAGCAGCATGGACAGAATGAACACTGAAGCTTTCTTT	CASSMDRMNTEAFF
TRBV5-1	few	.	TRBJ2-5	TGCGCCAGCAGCTTGGTCGGGGGAGGTACTCAAGAGACCCAGTACTTC	CASSLVGGGTQETQYF
TRBV4-3	once	.	TRBJ2-1	TGCGCCAGCAGCCAAGCTAGGGGAGGGGGCTCCTACAATGAGCAGTTCTTC	CASSQARGGGSYNEQFF
TRBV5-1	.	.	TRBJ2-3	TGCGCCAGCAGCTTGAGTAGCGGAGTCACAGATACGCAGTATTTT	CASSLSSGVTDTQYF
TRBV27	.	TRBD1	TRBJ1-2	TGTGCCAGCAGTTATCAGGGGGCTGGCGGCTACACCTTC	CASSYQGAGGYTF
TRBV19	once	TRBD2	TRBJ2-5	TGTGCCAGTAGTACCAGCGGGACTGTGGGAGAGACCCAGTACTTC	CASSTSGTVGETQYF
TRBV6-6	.	.	TRBJ1-2	TGTGCCAGCAGTTACTCTGAGGGTGGCTACACCTTC	CASSYSEGGYTF
TRBV3-1/TRBV3-2	.	TRBD2	TRBJ2-5	TGTGCCAGCAGCCAAGCCAGCGGGAGCCAAGAGACCCAGTACTTC	CASSQASGSQETQYF
TRBV18	.	.	TRBJ2-3	TGTGCCAGCTCACCACGTCAGGCAGATACGCAGTATTTT	CASSPRQADTQYF
TRBV19	.	TRBD1	TRBJ2-7	TGTGCCAGTAGTAAAACTACAGGGGCCCTCTCCTACGAGCAGTATTTC	CASSKTTGALSYEQYF
TRBV18	.	TRBD1	TRBJ2-2	TGTGCCAGCTCACCACTAGTTCCGGGACAGGGTTTCACCGGGGAGCTGTTTTTT	CASSPLVPGQGFTGELFF
TRBV24-1	.	.	TRBJ2-1	TGTGCCACCAGTGATCGTGATGAGCAGTTCTTC	CATSDRDEQFF
TRBV12-5	.	.	TRBJ2-1	TGTGCTAGTGGTTTGACCCCACCCGGCAATGAGCAGTTCTTC	CASGLTPPGNEQFF
TRBV24-1	.	TRBD2	TRBJ2-1	TGTGCCACCAGTGATCCGGGACTAGCGGGATCGGATGAGCAGTTCTTC	CATSDPGLAGSDEQFF
TRBV10-3	.	TRBD1	TRBJ2-7	TGTGCCATCAGTGAGGGTGGGCAGGGGGCTTACGAGCAGTACTTC	CAISEGGQGAYEQYF
TRBV28	.	.	TRBJ1-3	TGTGCCAGCAGGTCAGGGTCGCTCGGCGCGAACACCATATATTTT	CASRSGSLGANTIYF
TRBV6-5	.	TRBD1	TRBJ1-2	TGTGCCAGCAGTATTGGGACAGGAAATAACTATGGCTACACCTTC	CASSIGTGNNYGYTF
TRBV5-4	.	.	TRBJ2-5	TGTGCCAGCAGCTTGGCGGGAGTCCAAGAGACCCAGTACTTC	CASSLAGVQETQYF
TRBV18	.	TRBD1	TRBJ2-3	TGTGCCAGCTCACCTGAACCCCCGGGACAGGGAGATACGCAGTATTTT	CASSPEPPGQGDTQYF
TRBV4-1	once	.	TRBJ1-5	TGCGCCAGCAGCGTTGCCGGGTTGAACAATCAGCCCCAGCATTTT	CASSVAGLNNQPQHF
TRBV27	.	TRBD2	TRBJ2-7	TGTGCCAGCAGTCCGTTCCGGGCGGGAGGTCTCTACGAGCAGTACTTC	CASSPFRAGGLYEQYF
TRBV20-1	.	TRBD2	TRBJ2-7	TGCAGTGCTAGTGGTATCTCGGCGGGAGGCTACGAGCAGTACTTC	CSASGISAGGYEQYF
TRBV19	.	TRBD1	TRBJ2-7	TGTGCCAGTAGAGACAGGGCTTACGAGCAGTACTTC	CASRDRAYEQYF